This TCR beta chain derives from a study of T cells in Graves' hyperthyroidism and ophthalmopathy. The overall study: Peripheral blood collection took place at initial diagnosis, before any treatment.

Germline CDR1 reads LGHDT; CDR2 reads YNNKEL (reference sequence). V dropped 0 bases and J dropped 7 bases, with 1 base sitting between them. This CDR3 spans 11 amino acids. This clonotype was recorded many times. Clinical symptoms, serum thyroxine and TRAb, thyroid ultrasound and orbital computed tomography were used for the diagnoses. It was RNA transcripts that yielded the amplified TCR beta CDR3 regions. An initial round of RT-PCR targeting the TCR CDR3 relied on the HTBI primer set. MiXCR, applied by TCRdb to the multiplex PCR reads, yields one record per CDR3 protein. The table has approximately 430,000 distinct CDR3 sequences, less than 20% seen once.

Sequences were obtained from blood. This sequence originates from a young woman with Graves' hyperthyroidism. This chain joins TRBV3-1 and TRBJ2-4; D is uncertain. The CDR3 loop is CASSQDNIQYF. The CDR3 DNA is TGTGCCAGCAGCCAAGATAACATTCAGTACTTC. Full variable domain (remainder filled in from reference TRBV3-1 and TRBJ2-4): DTAVSQTPKYLVTQMGNDKSIKCEQNLGHDTMYWYKQDSKKFLKIMFSYNNKELIINETVPNRFSPKSPDKAHLNLHINSLELGDSAVYFCASSQDNIQYFGAGTRLSVL.